This is a list of T cell receptor beta chains from one sample in a study of T cell responses to AZD1222 COVID-19 vaccine. Data came from immunoSEQ multiplex PCR; TCRdb stores just in-frame clones and leaves some out. The table lists roughly 200,000 clones, about 93% of them singletons. The material was peripheral blood, obtained 28 days after the second dose of the MenACWY control vaccine. The receptors shown here come from an adult who received the MenACWY meningococcal vaccine as a control. Each CDR3 is given with its conserved first and last residue. D genes are given only for firm matches. Expanded clones get a size class; other rows say once, few or many, or leave the size out.

size,V,J,D,DNA,CDR3
NA,TRBV7-2,TRBJ1-4,NA,TGTGCCAGCAGCGAACAGGGTGCAACTAATGAAAAACTGTTTTTT,CASSEQGATNEKLFF
NA,TRBV7-2,TRBJ1-5,NA,TGTGCCAGCAGCTTATTGGCAGACTTCAATCAGCCCCAGCATTTT,CASSLLADFNQPQHF
NA,TRBV4-1,TRBJ1-6,NA,TGCGCCAGCAGCCAAGATCGAAGGACCTTAAATAATTCACCCCTCCACTTT,CASSQDRRTLNNSPLHF
NA,TRBV3-1/TRBV3-2,TRBJ1-1,NA,TGTGCCAGCAGCCAAGATTTCAGTGGGGGCACTGAAGCTTTCTTT,CASSQDFSGGTEAFF
NA,TRBV7-2,TRBJ1-3,NA,TGTGCCAGCACCACCGCCTACTCTGGAAACACCATATATTTT,CASTTAYSGNTIYF
NA,TRBV7-9,TRBJ2-1,TRBD1,TGTGCCAGCAGCTACCGGGACAGGGGTTTTGGCAATGAGCAGTTCTTC,CASSYRDRGFGNEQFF
NA,TRBV12-3/TRBV12-4,TRBJ2-1,TRBD1,TGTGCCGACGGGACAGCAAATGAGCAGTTCTTC,CADGTANEQFF
NA,TRBV6-4,TRBJ1-2,TRBD1,TGTGCCAGCAGACCACAGGGGCCTGGTGGCTACACCTTC,CASRPQGPGGYTF
NA,TRBV7-6,TRBJ2-6,TRBD1,TGTGCCAGCAGCTTATGGGGACAGAGCTCTGGGGCCAACGTCCTGACTTTC,CASSLWGQSSGANVLTF
NA,TRBV7-2,TRBJ1-2,NA,TGTGCCAGCAGCTTAGGGACAGAAACCTATGGCTACACCTTC,CASSLGTETYGYTF
once,TRBV6-2/TRBV6-3,TRBJ2-3,NA,TGTGCCAGCAGTGTTGGACAGCGTAACTGGCGGGATACAGATACGCAGTATTTT,CASSVGQRNWRDTDTQYF
NA,TRBV28,TRBJ1-4,TRBD1,TGTGCCAGCAGCCTTCCGCAGGGGGCCGGGCGCGAAAAACTGTTTTTT,CASSLPQGAGREKLFF
once,TRBV6-5,TRBJ1-6,NA,TGTGCCAGCAGTTACACCTCGACAGATTCACCCCTCCACTTT,CASSYTSTDSPLHF
NA,TRBV29-1,TRBJ2-7,TRBD2,TGCAGCGTTGGGGGGAAACTAGCGGCTCGATACGAGCAGTACTTC,CSVGGKLAARYEQYF
NA,TRBV18,TRBJ1-2,NA,TGTGCCAGCTCACCGCCGGGAACCTATGGCTACACCTTC,CASSPPGTYGYTF
NA,TRBV6-5,TRBJ2-2,NA,TGTGCCAGCAGGCCGCTAGAGAGGCACGGGGAGCTGTTTTTT,CASRPLERHGELFF
NA,TRBV12-3/TRBV12-4,TRBJ2-3,NA,TGTGCCAGCAGTAGAGGAGATACGCAGTATTTT,CASSRGDTQYF
NA,TRBV9,TRBJ1-2,NA,TGTGCCAGCAGCTTGAGGGGAGGGTATACCTTC,CASSLRGGYTF
NA,TRBV9,TRBJ2-5,NA,TGTGCCAGCAGCGTAGCCGGGGAAGAGACCCAGTACTTC,CASSVAGEETQYF
NA,TRBV7-9,TRBJ2-3,NA,TGTGCCAGCAGCTTAGGGCGGGCAGATACGCAGTATTTT,CASSLGRADTQYF
NA,TRBV6-5,TRBJ2-7,TRBD1,TGTGCCAGCAGTTACTCGGGGACAGGGTCCTACGAGCAGTACTTC,CASSYSGTGSYEQYF
once,TRBV15,TRBJ1-2,NA,TGTGCCACCAGCAGCGACGGACGCCAGACCTATGGCTACACCTTC,CATSSDGRQTYGYTF
NA,TRBV14,TRBJ1-6,NA,TGTGCCAGCAGCCTCTTAGGGACCGGGAATTCACCCCTCCACTTT,CASSLLGTGNSPLHF
once,TRBV28,TRBJ1-5,NA,TGTGCGAGCAGTTTCATCGACGAGAGAGATCAGCCCCAGCATTTT,CASSFIDERDQPQHF
NA,TRBV19,TRBJ1-2,NA,TGTGCCAGTAGGCTTTATCCCAGGGGCGCTGGCTATGGCTACACCTTC,CASRLYPRGAGYGYTF
NA,TRBV30,TRBJ1-6,NA,TGTGCCTGGACAACAGGGTTCGGATCACCCCTCCACTTT,CAWTTGFGSPLHF